Ten or more counts support the clone carrying this T cell receptor beta chain. Using a J-beta primer mix together with a sample-barcoded 5' primer, a second PCR was run for roughly 7 to 11 cycles. One entry per CDR3 protein results from TCRdb running MiXCR on the 5' RACE reads. The sample has roughly 800,000 distinct CDR3 sequences, 50% to 65% seen once. The sample is drawn from a study of blood T cells in healthy people across ages. The CDR3 consists of 12 residues. From germline, CDR1 is DFQATT and CDR2 SNEGSKA (reference sequence). The specimen was blood. This sequence was found in a man aged 80 or over in good health. The V and J genes are TRBV20-1 and TRBJ2-5; 8 bases line up with TRBD1. This CDR3 is CSARGQGETQYF. In DNA form, the CDR3 reads TGCAGCGCCCGAGGACAGGGAGAGACCCAGTACTTC.